This T cell receptor beta chain was retrieved from a study of T-cell reconstitution after alpha-beta-depleted transplantation in children. Ten or more counts support this clonotype. Trimming took 6 bases from V and 6 from J; bases not matched to a gene: 4. The CDR3 has 13 residues. The V gene's germline CDR1 is SQVTM and CDR2 ANQGSEA. Construction of the TCRbeta library involved unique molecular identifiers. TCRdb re-called the PCR reads through MiXCR, storing one row per CDR3 protein. The data contain around 500,000 distinct CDR3 sequences, about 23% of them singletons. The receptor was derived from a boy less than two years old who had a stem cell transplant for acute myeloid leukemia, so the T cells may come from the graft donor. The sequences come from PBMCs, mostly from graft donor cells, collected 360 days after TCRalphabeta/CD19-depleted stem cell transplant. V and J are TRBV29-1 and TRBJ2-1; 11 bases line up with TRBD1. The CDR3 spells CSVRDRGINEQFF. The CDR3 DNA sequence: TGCAGCGTCCGGGACAGGGGGATCAATGAGCAGTTCTTC.